The present TCR beta chain was sequenced within a study of blood T cell repertoires in COVID-19. In the study overall: Researchers got acute and convalescent COVID-19 samples from the United States, Italy and Spain. T cells, B-cell-depleted T cells, or PBMCs provided the cDNA or gDNA that served as material.

CDR1 KGHSH and CDR2 LQKENI come from the germline V gene. This CDR3 spans 14 amino acids. Trimming at V came to 2 bases and at J to 5 bases, leaving 2 bases not matched to a gene. As processed by the authors: Scientists estimated how many nucleated cells there were by amplifying reference gene primers. Assay used: immunoSEQ multiplex PCR; TCRdb lists only in-frame clones, some missing. From that table come the V and J calls and clone size; the DNA was used to work out D and trimming. The sample shows 120,000 or so clones, 80% to 90% of them seen only once. The origin of this receptor is an older woman with acute or convalescent COVID-19. The V and J genes are TRBV18 and TRBJ1-4, with 7 bases that match TRBD1. The sample was peripheral blood. CDR3 DNA sequence: TGTGCCAGCTCACCAATCAGGGGGAATGAAAAACTGTTTTTT. Amino acids: CASSPIRGNEKLFF.